These 18 T cell receptor beta chains originate from one sample sequenced in a study of blood T cell repertoires in COVID-19 (dated by TCRdb to between 2020 and 2021). The library was obtained by the immunoSEQ multiplex PCR assay. TCRdb re-hosts the immuneACCESS table, in-frame sequences only. Its copies lack some clones; in the studies checked, an unresolved V gene accounts for under half of them, and the cause for the rest is not known. The sample table records approximately 38,000 clones; 75% to 90% of these occur just once. The ten largest clones represent more than 7.5% of the sample. Material: peripheral blood. The receptors derive from a man aged 25 to 40 with active or convalescent COVID-19.

This chain connects TRBV18 to TRBJ2-1; 14 bases map to TRBD2. The germline V gene has CDR1 KGHSH and CDR2 LQKENI. The CDR3 runs 16 residues. The junction had 7 bases not matched to a gene; V was cut back by 6 bases and J by 6 bases. Here the CDR3 reads CASSQPGTSGSNEQFF. CDR3 nucleotides: TGTGCCAGCTCGCAACCGGGGACTAGCGGGAGCAATGAGCAGTTCTTC.

This chain links TRBV5-1 with TRBJ2-2, with D possibly matching TRBD2 (5 bases). Trimming shortened V by 0 bases and J by 3 bases, and 12 bases separated the two germline ends. This CDR3 is 16 amino acids long. CDR1 and CDR2 from the germline V gene are SGHRS and YFSETQ. The CDR3 nucleotides read TGCGCCAGCAGCTTGGAGTCTAGCCTCTACACCGGGGAGCTGTTTTTT. It codes for CASSLESSLYTGELFF.

This rearrangement joins TRBV5-8 to TRBJ2-7; weak D call: TRBD1 (5 bases). Trimming shortened V by 5 bases and J by 6 bases, and 12 bases separated the two germline ends. The CDR3 length is 12 residues. Looked up from germline, CDR1 is SGHTS and CDR2 is YDEGEE. CDR3 sequence (DNA): TGTGCCAGCAGTTTTGGGGCGTCCGAGCAGTACGTC. Encoded protein: CASSFGASEQYV.

J is TRBJ2-3 and V is TRBV6-6; TRBD1 matches 9 bases. Germline-derived CDR1 and CDR2 are MNHNY and SVGAGI (reference sequence). V trimming: 7 bases; J trimming: 0 bases; junction bases outside the gene matches: 8. The CDR3 consists of 16 residues. The CDR3 nucleotides are TGTGCCAGCACCCTGGACAGGGGTAGTAGCACAGATACGCAGTATTTT. This codes for CASTLDRGSSTDTQYF.

The chain couples TRBV5-1 to TRBJ2-1; 11 bases align to TRBD2. V lost 3 bases, J lost 4 bases, and 6 bases stayed unmatched. CDR1 is SGHRS, CDR2 YFSETQ, per germline. CDR3 size: 16 residues. In nucleotides, the CDR3 is TGCGCCAGCAGCTCCCGACTAGCGGGGCCTTACAATGAGCAGTTCTTC. Translating it yields CASSSRLAGPYNEQFF.

The chain combines TRBV3-1 (or the pseudogene TRBV3-2) with TRBJ2-4; the match to TRBD1 covers 10 bases. The CDR3 is 15 residues long. CDR1 and CDR2 from the germline V gene are LGHDT and YNNKEL (reference sequence). V was clipped by 6 bases and J by 3 bases; unmatched bases: 5. The CDR3 DNA follows: TGTGCCAGCAGAGGGACAGGGGACGGCAAAAACATTCAGTACTTC. Its protein is CASRGTGDGKNIQYF.

This clone was seen once. The CDR3 loop reads CASSFGTPPITQYF. The CDR3 DNA reads as TGTGCCAGCAGTTTCGGGACTCCCCCAATTACGCAGTATTTT. This chain connects TRBV5-6 to TRBJ2-3; a weak D match, TRBD2 (6 bases). The V end was cut by 5 bases, the J end by 8 bases, with 18 bases between. The germline V gene encodes CDR1 SGHDT and CDR2 YYEEEE. The CDR3 is 14 amino acids.

The chain joins TRBV24-1 to TRBJ2-3; the match to TRBD2 covers 7 bases. The CDR3 has 14 amino acids. V shed 7 bases, J shed 1 base, and the junction held 4 bases outside the gene matches. The germline V gene has CDR1 KGHDR and CDR2 SFDVKD. The CDR3 reads CATSGTSGTDTQYF. CDR3 DNA sequence: TGTGCCACCAGCGGAACTAGCGGCACAGATACGCAGTATTTT.

This chain connects TRBV7-9 to TRBJ2-3; possibly TRBD1 for D (6 bases). The germline V gene has CDR1 SEHNR and CDR2 FQNEAQ (reference sequence). This CDR3 has 16 residues. The V gene lost 1 base and the J gene lost 2 bases, with 13 bases spanning the gap. The CDR3 protein is CASSLGSGTITDTQYF. CDR3 nucleotide sequence: TGTGCCAGCAGCTTAGGATCCGGGACAATCACAGATACGCAGTATTTT.

The CDR3 DNA reads TGTGCCAGCAGCTTAATGAGCTCTGGAAACACCATATATTTT. This translates into CASSLMSSGNTIYF. The genes are TRBV28 and TRBJ1-3; no definite D call. V lost 6 bases, J lost 0 bases, and 9 bases lay in between. The CDR3 sequence is 14 residues long. Germline V gene lookup returns CDR1 MDHEN and CDR2 SYDVKM.

This clone was counted a few times. V is TRBV28 and J is TRBJ2-7, with 7 bases that match TRBD1. The CDR3 runs 14 residues. The trim removed 3 bases at V and 5 bases at J, leaving 7 bases unmatched. Germline V gene lookup returns CDR1 MDHEN and CDR2 SYDVKM. For the CDR3, the DNA is TGTGCCAGCAGTTTCTCCGGGACAGTTAACGAGCAGTACGTC. This gives the protein CASSFSGTVNEQYV.

The chain has TRBV14 and TRBJ1-6; unclear D gene. Trimming pared 3 bases from V and 10 bases from J, leaving 16 bases between. CDR3 length equals 15 residues. Germline V gives CDR1 SGHDN, CDR2 FVKESK. For the CDR3, the DNA is TGTGCCAGCAGCCACGGCAGGATGGTCGGATCACCCCTCCACTTT. The encoded protein is CASSHGRMVGSPLHF.

V usage is TRBV7-7 and J usage is TRBJ2-7; possible D gene TRBD2, 6 bases. V gave up 4 bases and J gave up 6 bases, with 13 bases separating them. The CDR3 totals 13 residues. Germline V gene lookup returns CDR1 SSHAT and CDR2 FNYEAQ (reference sequence). CDR3 protein: CASSSHAGGEQYF. DNA for the CDR3: TGTGCCAGCAGCTCCCACGCCGGGGGCGAGCAGTACTTC.

The J gene is TRBJ2-5, the V gene TRBV4-1; D perhaps matches TRBD2 (5 bases). The CDR3 runs 13 residues. The V gene lost 4 bases and the J gene lost 5 bases, with 11 bases spanning the gap. Germline CDR1 is MGHRA and CDR2 is YSYEKL. CDR3: CASSPGVKETQYF. The DNA of the CDR3 is TGCGCCAGCAGCCCCGGGGTCAAGGAGACCCAGTACTTC.

The gene calls are TRBV21-1 and TRBJ1-2. TRBV21-1 is marked as a pseudogene. The CDR3 length is 16 residues. As DNA, the CDR3 is TGTGCCAGCAGCCACGGGTGGCAACCCTTTAACTATGGCTACACCTTC. Its translation is CASSHGWQPFNYGYTF.

The CDR3 sequence: CASTTGPGYEQFF. For the CDR3, the DNA is TGTGCCAGCACGACGGGTCCCGGTTATGAGCAGTTCTTC. The V and J genes are TRBV3-1 (or the pseudogene TRBV3-2) and TRBJ2-1; D ambiguous. CDR1 is LGHDT and CDR2 is YNNKEL in the germline V gene (reference sequence). The CDR3 has 13 amino acids. Trimming took 7 bases from V and 8 from J, leaving 15 bases between them.

This chain links TRBV24-1 with TRBJ2-3, with 10 nucleotides matching TRBD1. After removal of 5 bases from V and 0 bases from J, the junction contained 10 bases not matched to a gene. The CDR3 is 18 residues long. Germline V gives CDR1 KGHDR, CDR2 SFDVKD. CDR3 nucleotides: TGTGCCACCAGTGGGTCAGACAGGGGGCTGACTAGCACAGATACGCAGTATTTT. Its translation: CATSGSDRGLTSTDTQYF.

V usage is TRBV6-5 and J usage is TRBJ1-2; TRBD1 matches at 7 bases. CDR1 and CDR2 from the germline V gene are MNHEY and SVGAGI. V shed 5 bases, J shed 5 bases, and the junction held 8 bases outside the gene matches. This CDR3 has 14 amino acids. The CDR3 reads CASSRKTGIYGYTF. DNA for the CDR3: TGTGCCAGCAGTCGGAAGACAGGGATTTATGGCTACACCTTC.